Here is one TCR beta chain with its context. The sample is drawn from a study of shared clonotypes between healthy human individuals. On the study more broadly: CD4 naive and memory got three plates each, CD8 naive two, CD8 memory one.

Per the original methods: Filtering of immunoSEQ junctional sequences could not match full-length read filtering. Clones were sequenced by immunoSEQ multiplex PCR, and TCRdb holds only the in-frame ones, with some missing. V and J calls and clone size are given by that table; D and trimming were obtained from the DNA. Of about a million clones detected, approximately 76% appear once; the ten largest clones hold roughly 1.4%. CDR1 ENHRY and CDR2 SYGVKD come from the germline V gene. This CDR3 comprises 21 residues. Germline trimming cut 2 bases from V and 7 bases from J; bases unmatched to any gene: 21.

What was sequenced was memory CD4+ T cells sorted from blood. Subset noted: CD45RA-negative fraction. This sequence joins TRBV10-3 and TRBJ2-1; TRBD2 matches 12 bases. The clonotype comes from a young man in good health. In DNA form, the CDR3 reads TGTGCCATCAGTGAGATCATCGCGGACAGCCGGACTAGCGGGACTGGAAATGAGCAGTTCTTC. Translation gives CAISEIIADSRTSGTGNEQFF.